These 5 T cell receptor beta chains were all obtained from the same sample, sequenced in a study of T cell responses to AZD1222 COVID-19 vaccine (dated by TCRdb to about 2021). The sample's time point label, in plain terms: baseline before first vaccination. To prepare the library, the immunoSEQ multiplex PCR assay was applied. Drawn from immuneACCESS, this table holds only the in-frame rearrangements with V and J called that TCRdb kept. Clones are partly lost; checked studies trace under half to an unresolved V gene and leave the rest unexplained. The sample records fewer than 120,000 clones, approximately 85% of which are singletons. The ten largest clones represent roughly 4.5% of the sample. This specimen consisted of peripheral blood, obtained on day 0 of AZD1222 vaccination. The receptors derive from an adult in good health.

The genes are TRBV2 and TRBJ1-6; D possibly corresponds to TRBD1 (5 bases). The CDR3 runs to 14 residues. The V end lost 9 bases, the J end lost 0 bases, and 9 bases lay between the germline ends. Germline assignment: CDR1 SNHLY and CDR2 FYNNEI. DNA of the CDR3: TGTGCCAGGGGGGGGAGCTCCTATAATTCACCCCTCCACTTT. Residues: CARGGSSYNSPLHF.

The chain links TRBV7-2 to TRBJ2-2; D may match TRBD1 or TRBD2 (6 bases each). This CDR3 spans 13 amino acids. Germline loops: CDR1 SGHTA, CDR2 FQGNSA. The V gene lost 4 bases and the J gene lost 5 bases, with 8 bases spanning the gap. The CDR3 sequence is CASSSGATGELFF. As DNA, the CDR3 is TGTGCCAGCAGCTCGGGGGCGACCGGGGAGCTGTTTTTT.

The chain is built from TRBV28 and TRBJ2-1; D possibly uses TRBD1 or TRBD2 (6 bases each). The CDR3 runs 15 residues. V shed 5 bases and J shed 7 bases, with 18 bases lying between them. The germline CDR1 and CDR2 sequences are MDHEN and SYDVKM. This CDR3 is CASSPPRGRQNEQFF. The CDR3 nucleotides are TGTGCCAGCAGTCCGCCACGGGGGCGACAGAATGAGCAGTTCTTC. The whole variable domain, remainder taken from reference TRBV28 and TRBJ2-1, is DVKVTQSSRYLVKRTGEKVFLECVQDMDHENMFWYRQDPGLGLRLIYFSYDVKMKEKGDIPEGYSVSREKKERFSLILESASTNQTSMYLCASSPPRGRQNEQFFGPGTRLTVL.

V usage is TRBV30 and J usage is TRBJ1-3, with D possibly TRBD1 on 5 matching bases. CDR3 length equals 15 residues. The V end was cut by 3 bases, the J end by 4 bases, with 16 bases between. The germline V gene encodes CDR1 GTSNPN and CDR2 SVGIG (reference sequence). The CDR3 DNA reads as TGTGCCTGGAGGCCTCTGAGGGGCGCGGGAAACACCATATATTTT. Translation gives CAWRPLRGAGNTIYF.

The rearrangement links TRBV19 to TRBJ1-3, with 7 positions matching TRBD1. The CDR3 consists of 16 residues. Germline V lookup: CDR1 LNHDA, CDR2 SQIVND (reference sequence). The V gene end was trimmed by 6 bases and the J gene end by 0 bases; junction bases not matched to a gene: 8. CDR3 in DNA: TGTGCCAGTAGGACGGACAGGCGACTCTCTGGAAACACCATATATTTT. The encoded protein is CASRTDRRLSGNTIYF.